This T cell receptor beta chain was obtained from a study of response to subunit inactivated influenza vaccine. J lost 6 bases, V lost 7 bases, and 13 bases had no gene match. Germline V gene lookup returns CDR1 MNHNS and CDR2 SASEGT. CDR3 length equals 16 residues. TCRdb passed the RT-PCR reads through MiXCR, listing each CDR3 protein once. In the table there are approximately 680,000 distinct CDR3 sequences, 15% to 17% of which are singletons. This chain joins TRBV6-1 and TRBJ2-3; 10 nucleotides align to TRBD1. The sequences come from PBMCs from blood, collected less than 13 days after vaccination. This receptor was taken from a man aged 50-59 years who received an inactivated influenza vaccine. CDR3 DNA sequence: TGTGCCAGCAAACCCGTCCGGGACAGGGGAAGGGATACGCAGTATTTT. This codes for CASKPVRDRGRDTQYF.